This T cell receptor (beta chain) was sequenced for a study of shared clonotypes between healthy human individuals. The study's findings and limits: Investigators collected only blood, and repertoires in tissues likely differ.

Assay execution proceeded at the deep level. The assay was immunoSEQ multiplex PCR, and TCRdb's table has in-frame clones only and misses some. The sample consists of approximately 510,000 clones, 79% of them appearing once. This clone showed up just once. The antigen is unknown. V lost 6 bases, J lost 4 bases, and 2 bases stayed unmatched. The CDR3 consists of 12 residues. Germline V gene lookup returns CDR1 ENHRY and CDR2 SYGVKD. The chain combines TRBV10-3 with TRBJ1-2; 7 nucleotides agree with TRBD1. The origin of this receptor is a woman in her thirties or forties in good health. Some clones in this sample may be carry-over from other donors' samples. The specimen was PBMCs. The CDR3 here is CAISRDSYGYTF. The CDR3 DNA reads as TGTGCCATCAGCCGGGACAGCTATGGCTACACCTTC.